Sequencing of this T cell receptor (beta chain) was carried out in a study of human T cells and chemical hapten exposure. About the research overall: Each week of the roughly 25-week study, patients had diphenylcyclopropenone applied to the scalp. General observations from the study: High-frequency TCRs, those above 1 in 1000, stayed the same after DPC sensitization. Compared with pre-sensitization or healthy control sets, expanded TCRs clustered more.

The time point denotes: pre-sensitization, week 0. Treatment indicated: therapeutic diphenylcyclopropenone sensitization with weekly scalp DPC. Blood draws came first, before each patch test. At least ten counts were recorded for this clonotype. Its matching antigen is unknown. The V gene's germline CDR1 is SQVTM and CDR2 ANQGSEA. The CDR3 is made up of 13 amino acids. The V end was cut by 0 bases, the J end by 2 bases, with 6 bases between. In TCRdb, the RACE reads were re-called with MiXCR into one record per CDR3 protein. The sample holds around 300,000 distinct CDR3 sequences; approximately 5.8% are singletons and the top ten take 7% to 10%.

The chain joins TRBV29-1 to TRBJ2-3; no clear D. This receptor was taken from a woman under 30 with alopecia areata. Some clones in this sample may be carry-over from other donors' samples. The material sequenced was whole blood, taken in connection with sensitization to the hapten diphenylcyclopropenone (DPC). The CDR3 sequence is CSVEESHTDTQYF. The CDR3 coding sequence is TGCAGCGTTGAAGAAAGTCACACAGATACGCAGTATTTT.